The sequence of this TCR beta chain was determined in a study of T-cell reconstitution after alpha-beta-depleted transplantation in children. There are 16 residues in the CDR3. During its preparation, the TCRbeta library received unique molecular identifiers. TCRdb reprocessed the PCR reads with MiXCR, giving one entry per CDR3 protein. The sample records about 460,000 distinct CDR3 sequences, approximately 12% being singletons. This clonotype was counted many times. The junction shows a germline mismatch at one end, possibly a read error. This chain connects TRBV12-3 or TRBV12-4 to TRBJ2-1; TRBD2 aligns across 11 bases. This clonotype was sampled from a human donor who donated a stem cell graft to a child with combined immunodeficiency. The sample here was PBMCs from the stem cell graft donor, taken from the stem cell graft. CDR3 coding DNA: TGTGCCAGCAGTCTAGCGGGAGGCCACTCCTACAATGAGCAGTTCTTC. The encoded protein is CASSLAGGHSYNEQFF.